The TCR beta chain described here comes from a study of OX40 agonist ivuxolimab in advanced cancers. Across the study: Patients in dose escalation had liver, melanoma, kidney or head and neck cancers. Partial responses were achieved by three patients: one hepatocellular carcinoma, two cutaneous melanoma.

Profiling relied on immunoSEQ multiplex PCR, and the TCRdb table lists in-frame clones only, not all of them. The sample lists tens of thousands of clones; roughly 88% were seen once. Germline CDR1 reads SGHTA; CDR2 reads FQGNSA. The V gene lost 2 bases and the J gene lost 4 bases, with 15 bases spanning the gap. This CDR3 is 15 amino acids long. Remarks on this clone: Its antigen is still unknown.

Study-level results: Partial responders at 0.1-3.0 mg/kg had among the lowest clonal expansion. Average numbers of expanded clones were greater in CD8+ T cells than in CD4+.

This chain connects TRBV7-2 to TRBJ2-7; TRBD1 is a possible D gene (5 bases). Sequencing used CD4+ or CD8+ T cells sorted from blood, obtained in a trial of the OX40 agonist ivuxolimab. The sequence derives from an adult with an advanced solid tumor such as melanoma, head and neck, liver or kidney cancer. The CDR3 sequence: CASSLTSGIGYEQYF. In DNA, the CDR3 is TGTGCCAGCAGCTTAACCTCAGGGATTGGGTACGAGCAGTACTTC.